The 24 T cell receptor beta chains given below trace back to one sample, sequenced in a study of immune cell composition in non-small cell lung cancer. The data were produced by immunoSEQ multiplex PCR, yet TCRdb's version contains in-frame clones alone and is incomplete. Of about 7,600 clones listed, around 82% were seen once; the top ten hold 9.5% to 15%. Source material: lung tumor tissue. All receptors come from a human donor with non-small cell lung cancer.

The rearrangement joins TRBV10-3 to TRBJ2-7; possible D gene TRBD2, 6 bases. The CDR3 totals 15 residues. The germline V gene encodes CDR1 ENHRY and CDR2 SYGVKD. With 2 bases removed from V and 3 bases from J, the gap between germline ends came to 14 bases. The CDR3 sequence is CAISETPSAGYEQYF. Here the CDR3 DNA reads TGTGCCATCAGTGAGACCCCTAGCGCGGGCTACGAGCAGTACTTC.

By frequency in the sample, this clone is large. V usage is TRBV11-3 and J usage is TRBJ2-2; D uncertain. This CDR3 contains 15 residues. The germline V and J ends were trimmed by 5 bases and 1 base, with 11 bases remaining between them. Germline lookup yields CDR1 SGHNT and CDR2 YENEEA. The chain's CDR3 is CASSTSRQNTGELFF. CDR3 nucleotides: TGTGCCAGCAGCACCTCCAGGCAGAACACCGGGGAGCTGTTTTTT.

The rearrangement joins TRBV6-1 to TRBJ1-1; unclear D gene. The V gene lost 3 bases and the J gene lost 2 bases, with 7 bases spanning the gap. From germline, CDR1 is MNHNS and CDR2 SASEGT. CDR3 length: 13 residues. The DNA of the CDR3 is TGTGCCAGCAGTGACAGTTTTAACACTGAAGCTTTCTTT. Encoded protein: CASSDSFNTEAFF.

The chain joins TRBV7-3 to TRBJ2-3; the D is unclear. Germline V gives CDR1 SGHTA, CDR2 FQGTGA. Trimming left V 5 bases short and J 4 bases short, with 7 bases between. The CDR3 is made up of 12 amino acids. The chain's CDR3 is CASSHSPDTQYF. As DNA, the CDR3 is TGTGCCAGCAGCCATAGCCCAGATACGCAGTATTTT.

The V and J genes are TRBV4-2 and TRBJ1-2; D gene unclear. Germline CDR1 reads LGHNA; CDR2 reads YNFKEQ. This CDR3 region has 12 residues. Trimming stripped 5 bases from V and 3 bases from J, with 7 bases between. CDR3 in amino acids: CASSLGDYGYTF. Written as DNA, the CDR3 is TGTGCCAGCAGCTTGGGTGACTATGGCTACACCTTC.

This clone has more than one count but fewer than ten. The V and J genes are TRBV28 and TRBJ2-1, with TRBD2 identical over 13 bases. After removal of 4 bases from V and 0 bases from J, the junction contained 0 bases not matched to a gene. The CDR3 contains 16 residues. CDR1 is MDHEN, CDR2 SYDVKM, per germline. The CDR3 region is CASSWTSGGSYNEQFF. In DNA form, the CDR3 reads TGTGCCAGCAGTTGGACTAGCGGGGGCTCCTACAATGAGCAGTTCTTC.

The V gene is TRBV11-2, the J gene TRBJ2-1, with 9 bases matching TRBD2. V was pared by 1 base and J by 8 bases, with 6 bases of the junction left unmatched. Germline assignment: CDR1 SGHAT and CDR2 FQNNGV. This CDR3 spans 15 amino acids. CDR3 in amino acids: CASSLARGGLYEQFF. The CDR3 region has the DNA TGTGCCAGCAGCTTAGCGCGGGGGGGCCTCTATGAGCAGTTCTTC. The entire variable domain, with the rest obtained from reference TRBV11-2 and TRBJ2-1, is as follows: EAGVAQSPRYKIIEKRQSVAFWCNPISGHATLYWYQQILGQGPKLLIQFQNNGVVDDSQLPKDRFSAERLKGVDSTLKIQPAKLEDSAVYLCASSLARGGLYEQFFGPGTRLTVL.

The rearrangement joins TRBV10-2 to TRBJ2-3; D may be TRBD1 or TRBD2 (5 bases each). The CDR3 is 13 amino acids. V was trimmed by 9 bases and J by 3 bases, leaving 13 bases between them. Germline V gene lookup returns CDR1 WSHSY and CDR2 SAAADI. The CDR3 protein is CASQEAGTDTQYF. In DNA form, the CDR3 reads TGCGCCAGTCAGGAGGCAGGGACAGATACGCAGTATTTT.

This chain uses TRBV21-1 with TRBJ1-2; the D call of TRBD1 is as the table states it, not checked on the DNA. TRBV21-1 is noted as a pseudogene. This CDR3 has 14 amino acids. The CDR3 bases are TGTGCCAGCAACAACAGGGGGCCGAACTATGGCTACACCTTC. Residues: CASNNRGPNYGYTF.

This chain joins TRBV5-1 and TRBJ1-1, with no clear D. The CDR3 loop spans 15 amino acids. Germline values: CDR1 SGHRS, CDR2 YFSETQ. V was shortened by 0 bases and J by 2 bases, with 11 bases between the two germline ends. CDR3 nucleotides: TGCGCCAGCAGCTTGGGTGTGGCCCCTAACACTGAAGCTTTCTTT. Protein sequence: CASSLGVAPNTEAFF.

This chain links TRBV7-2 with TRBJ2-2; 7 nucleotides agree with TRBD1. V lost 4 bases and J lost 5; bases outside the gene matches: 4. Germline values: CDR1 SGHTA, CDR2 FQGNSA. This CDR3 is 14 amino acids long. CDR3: CASSSTGVTGELFF. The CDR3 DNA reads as TGTGCCAGCAGCTCCACAGGGGTTACCGGGGAGCTGTTTTTT.

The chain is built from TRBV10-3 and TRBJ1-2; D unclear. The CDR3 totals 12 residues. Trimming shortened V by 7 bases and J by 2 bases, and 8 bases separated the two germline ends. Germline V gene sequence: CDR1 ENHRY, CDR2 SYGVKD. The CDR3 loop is CAINQQNYGYTF. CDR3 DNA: TGTGCCATCAACCAACAGAACTATGGCTACACCTTC.

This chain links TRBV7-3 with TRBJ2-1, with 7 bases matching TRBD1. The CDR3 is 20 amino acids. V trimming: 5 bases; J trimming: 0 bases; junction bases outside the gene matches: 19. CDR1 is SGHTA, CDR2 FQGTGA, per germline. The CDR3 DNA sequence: TGTGCCAGCAGCCCATCAGGGCTAGGGGGCCCCACAAGCTCCTACAATGAGCAGTTCTTC. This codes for CASSPSGLGGPTSSYNEQFF.

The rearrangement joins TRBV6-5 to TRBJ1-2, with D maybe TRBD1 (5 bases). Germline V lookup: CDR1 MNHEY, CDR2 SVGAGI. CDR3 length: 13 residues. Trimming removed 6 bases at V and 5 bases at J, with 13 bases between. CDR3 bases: TGTGCCAGCAGCCCCGGGGGGGATTATGGCTACACCTTC. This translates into CASSPGGDYGYTF.

CDR3 protein: CASSQGGVVGNTIYF. In DNA, the CDR3 is TGCGCCAGCAGCCAAGGCGGGGTGGTGGGAAACACCATATATTTT. The V and J genes are TRBV4-1 and TRBJ1-3; no reliable D call. The germline V and J ends were trimmed by 1 base and 4 bases, with 11 bases remaining between them. The germline V gene has CDR1 MGHRA and CDR2 YSYEKL. The CDR3 contains 15 residues.

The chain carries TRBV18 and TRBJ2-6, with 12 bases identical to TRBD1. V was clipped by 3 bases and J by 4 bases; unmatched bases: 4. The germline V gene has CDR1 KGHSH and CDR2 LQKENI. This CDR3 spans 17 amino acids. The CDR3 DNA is TGTGCCAGCTCACCGGGACAGGGGGCCGGAGGGGCCAACGTCCTGACTTTC. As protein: CASSPGQGAGGANVLTF.

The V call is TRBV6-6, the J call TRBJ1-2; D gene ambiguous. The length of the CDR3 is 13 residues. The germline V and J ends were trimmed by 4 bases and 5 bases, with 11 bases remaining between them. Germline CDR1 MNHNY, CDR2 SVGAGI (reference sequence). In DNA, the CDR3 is TGTGCCAGCAGTTCCACCGACACATATGGCTACACCTTC. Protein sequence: CASSSTDTYGYTF.

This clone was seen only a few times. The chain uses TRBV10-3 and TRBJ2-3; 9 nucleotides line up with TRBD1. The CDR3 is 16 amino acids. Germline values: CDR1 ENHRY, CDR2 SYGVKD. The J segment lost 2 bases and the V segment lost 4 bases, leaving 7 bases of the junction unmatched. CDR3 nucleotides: TGTGCCATCAGTGGGCCGGGACAGGGTTTCACAGATACGCAGTATTTT. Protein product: CAISGPGQGFTDTQYF.

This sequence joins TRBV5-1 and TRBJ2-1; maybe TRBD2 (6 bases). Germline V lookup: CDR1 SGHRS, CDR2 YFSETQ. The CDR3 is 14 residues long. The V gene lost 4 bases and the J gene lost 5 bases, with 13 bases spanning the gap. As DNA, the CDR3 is TGCGCCAGCAGCCTGGCCGGGACTCACAATGAGCAGTTCTTC. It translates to CASSLAGTHNEQFF. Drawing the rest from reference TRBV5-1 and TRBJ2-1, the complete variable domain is KAGVTQTPRYLIKTRGQQVTLSCSPISGHRSVSWYQQTPGQGLQFLFEYFSETQRNKGNFPGRFSGRQFSNSRSEMNVSTLELGDSALYLCASSLAGTHNEQFFGPGTRLTVL.

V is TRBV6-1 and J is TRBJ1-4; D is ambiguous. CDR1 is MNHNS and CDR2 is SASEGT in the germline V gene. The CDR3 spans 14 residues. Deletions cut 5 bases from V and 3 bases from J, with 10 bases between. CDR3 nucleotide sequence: TGTGCCAGCAGTCGGTCCGTGTCTAATGAAAAACTGTTTTTT. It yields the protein CASSRSVSNEKLFF.

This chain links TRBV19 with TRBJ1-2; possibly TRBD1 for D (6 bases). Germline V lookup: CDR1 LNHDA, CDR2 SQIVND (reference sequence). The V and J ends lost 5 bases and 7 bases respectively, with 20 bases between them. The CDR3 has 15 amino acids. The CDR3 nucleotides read TGTGCCAGTAGTGAGCCAGCCGGGACACTTACTGGCTACACCTTC. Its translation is CASSEPAGTLTGYTF.

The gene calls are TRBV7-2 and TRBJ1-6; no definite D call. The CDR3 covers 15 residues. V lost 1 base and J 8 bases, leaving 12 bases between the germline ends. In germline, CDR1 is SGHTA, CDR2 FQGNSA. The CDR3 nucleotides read TGTGCCAGCAGCTTAGTTTCGGGGAAGGATTCACCCCTCCACTTT. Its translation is CASSLVSGKDSPLHF. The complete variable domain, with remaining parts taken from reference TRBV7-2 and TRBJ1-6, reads GAGVSQSPSNKVTEKGKDVELRCDPISGHTALYWYRQSLGQGLEFLIYFQGNSAPDKSGLPSDRFSAERTGGSVSTLTIQRTQQEDSAVYLCASSLVSGKDSPLHFGNGTRLTVT.

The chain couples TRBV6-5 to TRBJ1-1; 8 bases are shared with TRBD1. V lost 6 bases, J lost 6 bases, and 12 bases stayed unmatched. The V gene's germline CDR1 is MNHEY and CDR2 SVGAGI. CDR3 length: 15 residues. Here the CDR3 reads CASRPTTGGRAEAFF. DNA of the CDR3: TGTGCCAGCAGACCCACAACAGGGGGAAGGGCTGAAGCTTTCTTT.

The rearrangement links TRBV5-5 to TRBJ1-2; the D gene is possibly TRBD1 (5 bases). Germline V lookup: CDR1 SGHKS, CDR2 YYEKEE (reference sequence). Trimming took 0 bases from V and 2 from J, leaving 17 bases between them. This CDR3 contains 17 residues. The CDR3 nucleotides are TGTGCCAGCAGCTTGGAAGGGACTGGGGCCAGGAACTATGGCTACACCTTC. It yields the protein CASSLEGTGARNYGYTF.